This T cell receptor beta chain was sequenced in a study of shared clonotypes between healthy human individuals. Profiled with immunoSEQ multiplex PCR; TCRdb holds only in-frame clones, not every one. The sample comprises about 2.3 million clones, approximately 95% of which are singletons, and 0.39% rests with the top ten. The CDR3 is made up of 11 amino acids. Trimming stripped 10 bases from V and 8 bases from J, with 12 bases between. The germline V gene has CDR1 LNHDA and CDR2 SQIVND (reference sequence). The sequence came from a man younger than 35 in good health. Some clones in this sample may be carry-over from other donors' samples. The sequencing sample was made of naive CD4+ T cells from PBMCs. The subset here: CD45RA+ positively selected. V usage is TRBV19 and J usage is TRBJ2-1; TRBD1 is a possible D gene (6 bases). The CDR3 coding sequence is TGTGCCACGATCAGGGGATATGAGCAGTTCTTC. The encoded protein is CATIRGYEQFF.